This TCR beta chain was identified in a study of patients and donors after allogeneic stem cell transplantation (dated by TCRdb to 2020 to 2021). Turning to this clonotype: Its antigen is not yet known. The input lacks base qualities; no much larger clone sits a single base away.

V is clipped by 2 bases and J by 2 bases, and the sequence between their germline boundaries is 7 bases long. The germline V gene provides CDR1 SNHLY and CDR2 FYNNEI. The CDR3 spans 15 residues, from the cysteine through the phenylalanine. CDR3 DNA only is kept here, 45 bases in frame from base 1. Library preparation employed RT-PCR. The sequencer was a NextSeq 550. TCRdb itself trimmed the public reads at Q25 with fastp, ran MiXCR and retained productive beta chains. Every distinct CDR3 protein forms one entry, paired with its most common genes and DNA. Across this sample there are about 200,000 distinct CDR3 sequences, with roughly two fifths seen only once. Of the sample, 11% is held by the ten largest clones.

The sequence was obtained from a human donor who was either an allogeneic HSCT recipient or a stem cell or donor lymphocyte infusion donor (not recorded which). It is not recorded whose cells these are; they may come from a transplant donor. Material: blood, either unsorted or a sorted T cell fraction (not recorded which). Recombination connected TRBV2 to TRBJ2-6; no D gene is confidently identified. The nucleotide sequence is TGTGCCAGCAGTGAACAGTTGGCTGGGGCCAACGTCCTGACTTTC. This yields the protein CASSEQLAGANVLTF. Where the CDR3 stops, the reference TRBV2 and TRBJ2-6 genes take over; the full variable domain is EPEVTQTPSHQVTQMGQEVILRCVPISNHLYFYWYRQILGQKVEFLVSFYNNEISEKSEIFDDQFSVERPDGSNFTLKIRSTKLEDSAMYFCASSEQLAGANVLTFGAGSRLTVL.